A selection of T cell receptor beta chains follows, all from one sample in a study of blood T cells in healthy people across ages. MiXCR, applied by TCRdb to the 5' RACE reads, yields one record per CDR3 protein. This table has about 670,000 distinct CDR3 sequences, over 40% appearing once. The sample comprised blood. The receptors were sampled from a woman aged 80 or over in good health. CDR3s include the opening cysteine and the closing phenylalanine or tryptophan. A D gene is named only where the DNA matches it firmly. The listing skips clone size in some rows; elsewhere it reads once, few, many or a size class.

V gene	J gene	clone size	D gene	CDR3 protein	CDR3 DNA
TRBV7-8	TRBJ2-6	NA	TRBD1	CASSRGTGGAGANVLTF	TGTGCCAGCAGCAGAGGGACAGGGGGCGCTGGGGCCAACGTCCTGACTTTC
TRBV5-6	TRBJ1-2	NA	TRBD1	CANSSGTGVGYTF	TGTGCCAACAGCTCCGGGACAGGGGTTGGCTACACCTTC
TRBV10-3	TRBJ2-3	few	NA	CAISAYLGGGATDTRYF	TGTGCCATCAGTGCTTACTTGGGAGGGGGAGCCACAGATACGCGGTATTTT
TRBV6-6	TRBJ1-5	few	TRBD1	CASSGDRYSNQPQHF	TGTGCCAGCAGCGGGGACAGGTATAGCAATCAGCCCCAGCATTTT
TRBV15	TRBJ2-1	many	TRBD2	CATSITSGGFSYNEQFF	TGTGCCACCAGCATAACTAGCGGGGGTTTCTCCTACAATGAGCAGTTCTTC
TRBV9	TRBJ1-6	NA	NA	CASSVGVAGNSPLHF	TGTGCCAGCAGCGTAGGGGTGGCAGGGAATTCACCCCTCCACTTT
TRBV7-9	TRBJ1-2	NA	NA	CASSLGLGPNYGYTF	TGTGCCAGCAGCTTAGGGTTGGGACCTAACTATGGCTACACCTTC
TRBV5-1	TRBJ2-7	NA	NA	CASSLTDPTYEQYF	TGCGCCAGCAGCTTGACAGACCCAACCTACGAGCAGTACTTC
TRBV20-1	TRBJ2-1	many	NA	CSARDGGPFNEQFF	TGCAGTGCTAGAGATGGGGGCCCCTTCAATGAGCAGTTCTTC
TRBV7-9	TRBJ2-6	NA	NA	CASSLGDASGANVLTF	TGTGCCAGCAGCTTAGGGGATGCCTCTGGGGCCAACGTCCTGACTTTC
TRBV9	TRBJ2-7	NA	NA	CASSVGKVGYEQYF	TGTGCCAGCAGCGTAGGGAAAGTAGGCTACGAGCAGTACTTC
TRBV13	TRBJ2-7	NA	NA	CASGDTSNYEQYF	TGTGCCAGCGGCGACACTAGCAACTACGAGCAGTACTTC
TRBV5-1	TRBJ2-1	many	NA	CASRDYGGSYNEQFF	TGCGCCAGCAGGGACTACGGGGGATCATACAATGAGCAGTTCTTC
TRBV7-8	TRBJ2-5	NA	TRBD2	CASSVGTSGGPTQYF	TGTGCCAGCAGCGTGGGGACTAGCGGGGGCCCGACCCAGTACTTC
TRBV29-1	TRBJ1-2	many	NA	CSAAAGYGYTF	TGCAGCGCGGCCGCAGGGTATGGCTACACCTTC
TRBV20-1	TRBJ2-7	NA	TRBD2	CSAIAGIYNEQYF	TGCAGTGCAATAGCGGGGATCTACAATGAGCAGTACTTC
TRBV12-3/TRBV12-4	TRBJ1-6	few	NA	CASSVTGRPPLHF	TGTGCCAGCAGTGTAACAGGGCGTCCACCCCTCCACTTT
TRBV6-1	TRBJ2-1	few	NA	CASSELQVRVGFF	TGTGCCAGCAGTGAACTACAAGTCCGAGTGGGGTTCTTC
TRBV9	TRBJ1-5	few	TRBD1	CASSESPTGFGQPQHF	TGTGCCAGCAGCGAGAGTCCGACAGGGTTTGGCCAGCCCCAGCATTTT
TRBV5-1	TRBJ2-7	NA	NA	CAGSLSLLSEQYF	TGCGCCGGCAGCCTATCGCTCCTCTCCGAGCAGTACTTC
TRBV28	TRBJ2-3	few	NA	CASRGRQVYTDTQYF	TGTGCCAGCAGGGGTAGACAGGTCTACACAGATACGCAGTATTTT
TRBV4-3	TRBJ2-3	NA	NA	CASSQRRADTQYF	TGCGCCAGCAGCCAGAGAAGGGCAGATACGCAGTATTTT
TRBV4-1	TRBJ2-3	many	NA	CASSLTSFPDTQYF	TGCGCCAGCAGCCTTACTAGTTTCCCAGATACGCAGTATTTT
TRBV29-1	TRBJ1-2	many	NA	CSVDINPGNGYTF	TGCAGCGTTGATATAAACCCGGGCAATGGCTACACCTTC
TRBV28	TRBJ2-1	NA	NA	CASSPPPAWTGRENEQFF	TGTGCCAGCAGTCCGCCCCCAGCCTGGACAGGGAGGGAAAATGAGCAGTTCTTC
TRBV7-9	TRBJ2-1	many	NA	CASSARGTPHNEQFF	TGTGCCAGCAGCGCCCGCGGGACCCCTCACAATGAGCAGTTCTTC
TRBV10-3	TRBJ2-3	few	TRBD2	CAIEASSGATDTQYF	TGTGCCATCGAGGCGTCTAGCGGGGCCACAGATACGCAGTATTTT
TRBV15	TRBJ2-5	NA	TRBD2	CATSTYSGRYQETQYF	TGTGCCACCAGCACATATAGCGGGAGGTACCAAGAGACCCAGTACTTC
TRBV14	TRBJ2-3	NA	NA	CASSPGVATDTQYF	TGTGCCAGCAGCCCCGGGGTAGCGACAGATACGCAGTATTTT
TRBV10-3	TRBJ2-5	many	TRBD2	CASKVAGGVQETQYF	TGTGCCAGCAAAGTAGCGGGGGGCGTACAAGAGACCCAGTACTTC
TRBV9	TRBJ2-2	NA	NA	CASGVGGYTGELFF	TGTGCCAGCGGCGTAGGGGGGTACACCGGGGAGCTGTTTTTT
TRBV12-3/TRBV12-4	TRBJ1-1	NA	NA	CASSFFRDDEAFF	TGTGCCAGCAGTTTTTTTCGGGATGATGAAGCTTTCTTT
TRBV7-6	TRBJ2-3	NA	NA	CASSLVPGPRSTDTQYF	TGTGCCAGCAGCTTAGTCCCGGGCCCGCGGAGCACAGATACGCAGTATTTT
TRBV5-6	TRBJ1-2	NA	NA	CASSLEGRYSYGYTF	TGTGCCAGCAGCTTGGAGGGCAGGTATTCCTATGGCTACACCTTC
TRBV20-1	TRBJ1-2	once	TRBD1	CSAFRDSYNYGYTF	TGCAGTGCTTTCCGGGACAGTTATAACTATGGCTACACCTTC
TRBV12-5	TRBJ2-1	NA	TRBD1	CASGLGTGGWNDEQFF	TGTGCTAGTGGTTTGGGAACAGGGGGCTGGAACGATGAGCAGTTCTTC
TRBV20-1	TRBJ2-7	few	TRBD2	CSARVLRTSGGAEEQYF	TGCAGTGCTAGAGTTCTGAGGACTAGCGGGGGGGCTGAAGAGCAGTACTTC
TRBV7-3	TRBJ1-2	NA	TRBD1	CASSRSTGEGYTF	TGTGCCAGCAGCCGATCGACAGGGGAGGGCTACACCTTC
TRBV2	TRBJ2-5	NA	NA	CASSELVGRTQYF	TGTGCCAGCAGTGAACTAGTGGGGCGGACCCAGTACTTC
TRBV7-9	TRBJ2-1	NA	NA	CASSPRAELTNEQFF	TGTGCCAGCAGCCCTCGAGCCGAGTTAACCAATGAGCAGTTCTTC
TRBV25-1	TRBJ1-3	NA	NA	CASSDEGNREGSGNTIYF	TGTGCCAGCAGTGATGAAGGTAACAGGGAAGGTTCTGGAAACACCATATATTTT
TRBV9	TRBJ1-5	NA	NA	CASSAGRGASQPQHF	TGTGCCAGCAGCGCTGGTCGGGGGGCATCACAGCCCCAGCATTTT
TRBV29-1	TRBJ2-7	NA	NA	CSVEGQPYEQYF	TGCAGCGTTGAAGGGCAGCCCTACGAGCAGTACTTC
TRBV29-1	TRBJ1-2	NA	NA	CSVDQGASYGYTF	TGCAGCGTTGACCAGGGCGCCTCCTATGGCTACACCTTC
TRBV12-3/TRBV12-4	TRBJ2-5	NA	TRBD2	CASSSPVPSASGRAILQYF	TGTGCCAGCAGTTCCCCGGTCCCAAGTGCTAGCGGGAGGGCGATTTTGCAGTACTTC